This TCR beta chain appears in the sequencing data of a study of blood T cells in healthy people across ages. General study results and limits: It was held that diversity estimates obtained from one million T cells represented underestimates.

Details on this clonotype: Its antigen is not identified.

V lost 1 base, J lost 3 bases, and 15 bases lay in between. Germline V CDR1 and CDR2: SGHTA, FQGNSA. The CDR3 has 16 residues. Using a J-beta primer mix together with a sample-barcoded 5' primer, a second PCR was run for about 7 to 12 cycles. In TCRdb, the 5' RACE reads were re-called with MiXCR into one record per CDR3 protein. The repertoire includes roughly 1,300,000 distinct CDR3 sequences, roughly 60% of them detected once, and over 5.5% sits in the top ten. The V call is TRBV7-2, the J call TRBJ1-2; D unclear. The material sequenced was blood. The sequence was obtained from a man aged 18 to 29 in good health. The CDR3 nucleotides read TGTGCCAGCAGCTTAGAGGGTCAACCGGTTTACTATGGCTACACCTTC. It encodes CASSLEGQPVYYGYTF. The whole variable domain, remainder taken from reference TRBV7-2 and TRBJ1-2, is GAGVSQSPSNKVTEKGKDVELRCDPISGHTALYWYRQSLGQGLEFLIYFQGNSAPDKSGLPSDRFSAERTGGSVSTLTIQRTQQEDSAVYLCASSLEGQPVYYGYTFGSGTRLTVV.